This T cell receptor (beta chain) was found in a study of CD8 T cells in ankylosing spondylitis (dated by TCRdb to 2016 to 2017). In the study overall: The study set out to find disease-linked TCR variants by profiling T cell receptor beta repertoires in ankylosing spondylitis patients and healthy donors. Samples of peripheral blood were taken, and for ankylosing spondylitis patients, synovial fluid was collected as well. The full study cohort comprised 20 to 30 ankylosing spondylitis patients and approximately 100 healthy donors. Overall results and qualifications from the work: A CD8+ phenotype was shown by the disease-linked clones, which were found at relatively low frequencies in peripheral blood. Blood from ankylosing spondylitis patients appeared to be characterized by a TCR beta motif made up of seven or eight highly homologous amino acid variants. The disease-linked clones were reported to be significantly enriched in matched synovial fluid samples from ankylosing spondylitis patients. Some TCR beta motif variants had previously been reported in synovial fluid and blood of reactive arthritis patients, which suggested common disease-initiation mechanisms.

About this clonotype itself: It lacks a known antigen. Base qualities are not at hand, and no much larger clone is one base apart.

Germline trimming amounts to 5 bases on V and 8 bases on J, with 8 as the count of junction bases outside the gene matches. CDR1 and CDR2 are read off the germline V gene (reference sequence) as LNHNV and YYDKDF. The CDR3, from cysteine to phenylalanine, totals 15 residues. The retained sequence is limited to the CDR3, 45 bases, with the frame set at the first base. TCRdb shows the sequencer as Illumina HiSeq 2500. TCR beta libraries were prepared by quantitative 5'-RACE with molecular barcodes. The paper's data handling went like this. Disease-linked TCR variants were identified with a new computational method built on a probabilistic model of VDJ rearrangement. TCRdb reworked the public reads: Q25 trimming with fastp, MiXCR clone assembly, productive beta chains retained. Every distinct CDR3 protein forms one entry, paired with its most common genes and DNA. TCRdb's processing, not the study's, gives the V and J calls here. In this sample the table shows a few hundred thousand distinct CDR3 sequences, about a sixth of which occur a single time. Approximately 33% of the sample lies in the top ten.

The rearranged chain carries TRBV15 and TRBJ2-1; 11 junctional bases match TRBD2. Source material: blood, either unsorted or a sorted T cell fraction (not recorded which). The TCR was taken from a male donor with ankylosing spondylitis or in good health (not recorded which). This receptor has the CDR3 CATSVLAGGWDEQFF. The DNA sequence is TGTGCCACCAGCGTTCTAGCGGGAGGATGGGATGAGCAGTTCTTC.